The entry below gives a single T cell receptor beta chain sequence along with its context. Its specificity is not known. Clones were sequenced by immunoSEQ multiplex PCR, and TCRdb holds only the in-frame ones, with some missing. The sample carries more than 75,000 clones, about 92% recorded once. The data were obtained in a study of PD-1 blockade in classical Hodgkin lymphoma. Study results and limitations: Lower baseline TCR diversity was reported for newly diagnosed patients than for healthy donors. TCR diversity rose significantly by C4D1 in CD4+ but not CD8+ cells. Complete responders entered with baseline diversity on par with newly diagnosed patients, the results showed.

The CDR3 runs to 13 residues. Germline assignment: CDR1 SQVTM and CDR2 ANQGSEA. V lost 4 bases and J lost 7, with 14 bases in between. The time point is: cycle 4 day 1 (C4D1), after five to seven weeks of nivolumab. Every patient was affected by relapse after autologous stem cell transplantation, while exposure to brentuximab vedotin was not uniform. Complete response, partial response or progressive disease constituted the best responses recorded. This sequence originates from a human donor with classical Hodgkin lymphoma. The sample in question was peripheral blood mononuclear cells (PBMCs), obtained before the fourth cycle of nivolumab. V usage is TRBV29-1 and J usage is TRBJ2-1, with no clear D. The CDR3, as DNA: TGCAGCGTTGTAAATGGGGAACGTAATGAGCAGTTCTTC. It encodes CSVVNGERNEQFF.